This TCR beta chain was documented in a study of CXCR3-negative and CXCR3-positive naive CD8 T cells. Naive CD8+ T cells showed a CD45RO-CCR7+CD27+CD95- phenotype. Regarding this clonotype: The target antigen is unknown.

UMI-tagged TRB cDNA libraries were built via 5' RACE. TCRdb reprocessed the 5' RACE reads and stores each CDR3 protein as one record, lacking DNA. Reported are over 95,000 distinct CDR3 sequences; the ten largest clones contain about 0.35%. Findings and caveats of the study: Researchers report that CXCR3-positive naive cells carry more hydrophobic TRB CDR3s than CXCR3-negative naive cells. For naive cells, CXCR3-negative and CXCR3-positive subsets had similar TRBV-TRBJ usage; for memory cells, usage differed.

The sequence was collected from a human donor in good health. Some clones in this sample may be carry-over from other donors' samples. Sequenced: naive CXCR3+ CD8+ T cells from blood. Subset meaning: CD45RO-CCR7+CD27+CD95- naive CD8+ T cells expressing CXCR3 (TNR3+).

This CDR3 is CATGKTSYNEQFF. The chain joins TRBV24-1 to TRBJ2-1. The CDR3 totals 13 residues. CDR1 KGHDR and CDR2 SFDVKD come from the germline V gene.